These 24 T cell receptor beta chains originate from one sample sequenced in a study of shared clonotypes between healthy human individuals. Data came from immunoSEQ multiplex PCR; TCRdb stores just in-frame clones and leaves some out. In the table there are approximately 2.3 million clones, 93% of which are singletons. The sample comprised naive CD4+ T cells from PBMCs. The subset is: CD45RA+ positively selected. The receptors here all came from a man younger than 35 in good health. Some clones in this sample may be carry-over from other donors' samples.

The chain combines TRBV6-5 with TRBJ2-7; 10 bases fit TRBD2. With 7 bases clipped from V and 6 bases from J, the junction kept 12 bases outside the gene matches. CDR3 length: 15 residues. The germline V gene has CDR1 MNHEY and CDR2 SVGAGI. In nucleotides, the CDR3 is TGTGCCAGCACCCTCAAAGCGGGAGGGCGGGGCGAGCAGTACTTC. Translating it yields CASTLKAGGRGEQYF.

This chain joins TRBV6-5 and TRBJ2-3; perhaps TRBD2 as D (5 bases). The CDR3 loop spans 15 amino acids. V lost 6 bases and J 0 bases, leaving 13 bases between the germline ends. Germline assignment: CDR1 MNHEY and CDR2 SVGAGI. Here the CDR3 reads CASRDSSWSTDTQYF. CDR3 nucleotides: TGTGCCAGCAGAGATTCTAGCTGGAGCACAGATACGCAGTATTTT.

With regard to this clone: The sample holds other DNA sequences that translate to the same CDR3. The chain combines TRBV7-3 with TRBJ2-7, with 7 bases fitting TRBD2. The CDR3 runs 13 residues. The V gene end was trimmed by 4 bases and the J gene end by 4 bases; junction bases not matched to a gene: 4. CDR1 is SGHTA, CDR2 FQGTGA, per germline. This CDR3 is CASSSPGGYEQYF. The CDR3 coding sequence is TGTGCCAGCAGCTCCCCGGGGGGTTACGAGCAGTACTTC.

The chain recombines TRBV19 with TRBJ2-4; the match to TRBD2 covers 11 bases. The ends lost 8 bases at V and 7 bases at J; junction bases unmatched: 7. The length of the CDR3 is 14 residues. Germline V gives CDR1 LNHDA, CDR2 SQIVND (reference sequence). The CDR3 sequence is CASRRGLADNIQYF. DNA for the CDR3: TGTGCCAGTCGCCGGGGACTAGCGGACAACATTCAGTACTTC.

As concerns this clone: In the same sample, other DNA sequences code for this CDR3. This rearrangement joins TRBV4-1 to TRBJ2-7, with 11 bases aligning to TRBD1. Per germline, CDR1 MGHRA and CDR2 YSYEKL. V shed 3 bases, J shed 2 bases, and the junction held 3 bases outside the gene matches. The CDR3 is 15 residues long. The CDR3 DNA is TGCGCCAGCAGCCACCCGGGACAGGGGGCCTACGAGCAGTACTTC. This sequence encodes CASSHPGQGAYEQYF.

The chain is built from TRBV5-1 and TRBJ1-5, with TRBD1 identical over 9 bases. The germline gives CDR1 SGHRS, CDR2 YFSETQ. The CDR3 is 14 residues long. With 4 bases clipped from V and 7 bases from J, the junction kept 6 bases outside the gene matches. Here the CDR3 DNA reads TGCGCCAGCAGCGAAGGACAGGGGCAACAGCCCCAGCATTTT. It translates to CASSEGQGQQPQHF.

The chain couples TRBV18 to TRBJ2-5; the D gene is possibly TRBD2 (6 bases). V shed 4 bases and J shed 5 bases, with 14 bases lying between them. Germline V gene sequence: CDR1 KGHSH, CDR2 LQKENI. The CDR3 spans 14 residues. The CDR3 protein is CASSHTGVLETQYF. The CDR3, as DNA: TGTGCCAGCTCACACACGGGGGTGCTCGAGACCCAGTACTTC.

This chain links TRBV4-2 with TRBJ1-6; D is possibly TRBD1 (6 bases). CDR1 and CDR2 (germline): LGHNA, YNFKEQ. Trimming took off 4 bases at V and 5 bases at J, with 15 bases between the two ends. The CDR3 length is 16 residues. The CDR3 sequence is CASSPRGGADNSPLHF. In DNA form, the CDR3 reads TGTGCCAGCAGCCCGAGAGGGGGAGCAGATAATTCACCCCTCCACTTT.

The CDR3 loop is CASSTGPGDDEQYF. The DNA for the CDR3 is TGCGCCAGCAGCACGGGACCCGGAGACGACGAGCAGTACTTC. This chain joins TRBV5-1 and TRBJ2-7, with D possibly called TRBD1 or TRBD2 (5 bases each). V was pared by 4 bases and J by 5 bases, with 16 bases between. This CDR3 has 14 residues. Per germline, CDR1 SGHRS and CDR2 YFSETQ.

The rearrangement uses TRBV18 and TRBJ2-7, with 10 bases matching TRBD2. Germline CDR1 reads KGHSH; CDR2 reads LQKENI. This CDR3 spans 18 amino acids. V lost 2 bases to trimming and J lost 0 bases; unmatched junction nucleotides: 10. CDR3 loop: CASSPASGSSGDSYEQYF. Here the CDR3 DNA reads TGTGCCAGCTCACCAGCTAGCGGGAGTTCGGGAGACTCCTACGAGCAGTACTTC.

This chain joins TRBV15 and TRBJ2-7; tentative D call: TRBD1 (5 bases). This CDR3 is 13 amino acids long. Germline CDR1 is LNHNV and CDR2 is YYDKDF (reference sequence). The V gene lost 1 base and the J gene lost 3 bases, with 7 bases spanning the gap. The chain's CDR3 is CATSRAGNYEQYF. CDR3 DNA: TGTGCCACCAGCAGAGCAGGGAACTACGAGCAGTACTTC.

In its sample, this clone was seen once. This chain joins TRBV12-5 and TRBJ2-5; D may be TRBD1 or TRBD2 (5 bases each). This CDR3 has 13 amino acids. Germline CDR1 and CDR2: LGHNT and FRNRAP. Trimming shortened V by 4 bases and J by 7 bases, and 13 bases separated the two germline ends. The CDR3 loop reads CASGWDRLGTQYF. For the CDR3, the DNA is TGTGCTAGTGGTTGGGACCGATTAGGGACCCAGTACTTC. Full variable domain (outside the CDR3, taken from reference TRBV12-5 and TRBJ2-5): DARVTQTPRHKVTEMGQEVTMRCQPILGHNTVFWYRQTMMQGLELLAYFRNRAPLDDSGMPKDRFSAEMPDATLATLKIQPSEPRDSAVYFCASGWDRLGTQYFGPGTRLLVL.

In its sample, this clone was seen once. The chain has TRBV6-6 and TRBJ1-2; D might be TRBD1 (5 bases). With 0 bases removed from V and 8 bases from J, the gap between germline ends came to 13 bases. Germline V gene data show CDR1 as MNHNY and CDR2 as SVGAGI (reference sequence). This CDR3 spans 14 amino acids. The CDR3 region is CASSYSLGGVGYTF. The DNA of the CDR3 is TGTGCCAGCAGTTACTCCCTCGGGGGGGTCGGCTACACCTTC.

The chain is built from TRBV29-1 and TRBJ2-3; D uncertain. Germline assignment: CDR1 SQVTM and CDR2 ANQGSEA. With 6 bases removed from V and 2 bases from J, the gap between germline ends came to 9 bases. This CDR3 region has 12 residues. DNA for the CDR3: TGCAGCGTAAATCAGCACACAGATACGCAGTATTTT. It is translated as CSVNQHTDTQYF.

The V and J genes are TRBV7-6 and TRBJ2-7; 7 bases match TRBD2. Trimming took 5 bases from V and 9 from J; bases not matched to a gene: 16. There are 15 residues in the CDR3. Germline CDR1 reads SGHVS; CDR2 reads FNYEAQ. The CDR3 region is CASSPIASGVGRQYF. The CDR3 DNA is TGTGCCAGCAGCCCCATAGCTAGCGGCGTTGGTCGGCAGTACTTC. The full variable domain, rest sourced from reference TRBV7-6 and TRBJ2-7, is GAGVSQSPRYKVTKRGQDVALRCDPISGHVSLYWYRQALGQGPEFLTYFNYEAQQDKSGLPNDRFSAERPEGSISTLTIQRTEQRDSAMYRCASSPIASGVGRQYFGPGTRLTVT.

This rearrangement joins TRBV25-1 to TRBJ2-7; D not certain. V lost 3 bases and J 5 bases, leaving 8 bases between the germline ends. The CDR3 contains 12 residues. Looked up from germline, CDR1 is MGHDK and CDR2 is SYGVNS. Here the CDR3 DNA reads TGTGCCAGCAGTGATCAGACACACGAGCAGTACTTC. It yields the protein CASSDQTHEQYF.

The CDR3 loop is CASSGRNRNEQFF. CDR3 in DNA: TGTGCCAGCAGCGGGCGCAATAGGAATGAGCAGTTCTTC. The rearrangement links TRBV7-2 to TRBJ2-1, with D unresolved. The CDR3 is 13 residues long. Trimming shortened V by 5 bases and J by 7 bases, and 12 bases separated the two germline ends. Germline V gene sequence: CDR1 SGHTA, CDR2 FQGNSA.

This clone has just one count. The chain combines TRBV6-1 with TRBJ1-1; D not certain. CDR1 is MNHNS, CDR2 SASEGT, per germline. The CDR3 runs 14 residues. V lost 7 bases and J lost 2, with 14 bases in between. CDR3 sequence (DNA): TGTGCCAGCACCGGTCGGGGAGGTAACACTGAAGCTTTCTTT. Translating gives CASTGRGGNTEAFF.

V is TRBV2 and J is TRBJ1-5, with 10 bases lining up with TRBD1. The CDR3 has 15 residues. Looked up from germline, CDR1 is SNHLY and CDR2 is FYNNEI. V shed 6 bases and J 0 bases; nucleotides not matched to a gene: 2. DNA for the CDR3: TGTGCCAGCAGACGGGACAGGGGTAGCAATCAGCCCCAGCATTTT. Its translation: CASRRDRGSNQPQHF.

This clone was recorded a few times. This CDR3 reads CASSPGDLRQGQPQHF. The CDR3 bases are TGCGCCAGCAGCCCAGGGGACCTCCGGCAAGGTCAGCCCCAGCATTTT. The chain couples TRBV5-1 to TRBJ1-5; D perhaps matches TRBD1 (6 bases). V shed 4 bases and J shed 6 bases, with 20 bases lying between them. This CDR3 has 16 residues. CDR1 is SGHRS and CDR2 is YFSETQ in the germline V gene.

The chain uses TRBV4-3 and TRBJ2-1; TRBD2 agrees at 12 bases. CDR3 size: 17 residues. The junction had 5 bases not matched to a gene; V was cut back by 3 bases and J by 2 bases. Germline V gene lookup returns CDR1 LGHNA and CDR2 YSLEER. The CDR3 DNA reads TGCGCCAGCAGCCAGGAAGCTAGCGGGAGGGCCTACAATGAGCAGTTCTTC. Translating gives CASSQEASGRAYNEQFF.

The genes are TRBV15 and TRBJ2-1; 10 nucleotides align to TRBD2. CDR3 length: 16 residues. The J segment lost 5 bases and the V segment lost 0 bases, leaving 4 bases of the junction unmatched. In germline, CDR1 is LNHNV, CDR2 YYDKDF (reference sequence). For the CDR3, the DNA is TGTGCCACCAGCAGAGATCAACTAGCGGGAAACAATGAGCAGTTCTTC. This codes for CATSRDQLAGNNEQFF.

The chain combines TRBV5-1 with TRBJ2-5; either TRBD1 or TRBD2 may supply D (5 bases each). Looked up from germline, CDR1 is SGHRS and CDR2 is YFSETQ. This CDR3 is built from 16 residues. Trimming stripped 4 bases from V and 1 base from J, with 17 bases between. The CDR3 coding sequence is TGCGCCAGCAGCCCGGGGACGGCGAACCTCCAAGAGACCCAGTACTTC. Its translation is CASSPGTANLQETQYF.

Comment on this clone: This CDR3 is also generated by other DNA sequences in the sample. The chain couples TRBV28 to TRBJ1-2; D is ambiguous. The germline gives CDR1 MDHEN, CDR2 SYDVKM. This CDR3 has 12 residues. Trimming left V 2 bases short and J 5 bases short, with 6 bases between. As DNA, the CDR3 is TGTGCCAGCAGTTTAATAGGATATGGCTACACCTTC. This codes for CASSLIGYGYTF.